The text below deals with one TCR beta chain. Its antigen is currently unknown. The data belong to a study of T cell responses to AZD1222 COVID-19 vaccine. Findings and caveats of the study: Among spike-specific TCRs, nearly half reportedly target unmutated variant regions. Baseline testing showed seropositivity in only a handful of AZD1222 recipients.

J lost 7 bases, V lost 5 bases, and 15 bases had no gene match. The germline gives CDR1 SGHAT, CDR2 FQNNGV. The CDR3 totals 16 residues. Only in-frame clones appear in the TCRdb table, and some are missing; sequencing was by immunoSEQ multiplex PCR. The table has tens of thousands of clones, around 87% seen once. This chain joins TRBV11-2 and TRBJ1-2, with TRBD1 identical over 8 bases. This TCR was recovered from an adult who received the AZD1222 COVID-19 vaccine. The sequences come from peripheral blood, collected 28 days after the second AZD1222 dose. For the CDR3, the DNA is TGTGCCAGCAGCCTAGCACTAATGACAGGGGAGCCTGGCTACACCTTC. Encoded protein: CASSLALMTGEPGYTF.